The following is a TCR beta chain sequence with its context. No antigen is known for it. The data were taken from a study of PD-1 blockade in classical Hodgkin lymphoma. Study-wide points: With respect to the repertoire differences, their causes, possibly disease activity or prior therapy, remain undefined. Relapsed/refractory patients reportedly had the lowest baseline TCR diversity, below newly diagnosed patients, who were below healthy donors.

The V end lost 4 bases, the J end lost 8 bases, and 30 bases lay between the germline ends. This CDR3 is 19 amino acids long. The germline CDR1 and CDR2 sequences are LGHNA and YSLEER. Every patient had relapsed following autologous stem cell transplantation, and cohorts differed in brentuximab vedotin exposure. Purified CD4+ T cells were obtained from thawed PBMCs through magnetic negative selection. Assay: immunoSEQ multiplex PCR; the TCRdb copy retains only in-frame clones and omits some. Here the sample spans around 23,000 clones, less than 90% being singletons. The TCR originated in a human donor with classical Hodgkin lymphoma. Here the sequenced sample was CD4+ T cells from blood, taken at baseline. The chain carries TRBV4-3 and TRBJ2-1; D perhaps matches TRBD1 (6 bases). CDR3 sequence: CASSRNGDRYTGYAYEQFF. The CDR3 DNA sequence: TGCGCCAGCAGCCGAAATGGTGACCGGTACACAGGGTACGCGTATGAGCAGTTCTTC.